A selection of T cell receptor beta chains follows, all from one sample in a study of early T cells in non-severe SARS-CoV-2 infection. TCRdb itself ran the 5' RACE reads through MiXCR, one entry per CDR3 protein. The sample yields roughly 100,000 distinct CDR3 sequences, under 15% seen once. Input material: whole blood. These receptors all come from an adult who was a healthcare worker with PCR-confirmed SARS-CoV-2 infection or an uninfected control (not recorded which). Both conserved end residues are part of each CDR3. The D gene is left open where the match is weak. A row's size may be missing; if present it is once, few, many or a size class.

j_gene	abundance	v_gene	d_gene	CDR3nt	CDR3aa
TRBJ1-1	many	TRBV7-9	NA	TGTGCCAGCAGCTCTCCAGGGAACACTGAAGCTTTCTTT	CASSSPGNTEAFF
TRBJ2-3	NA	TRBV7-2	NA	TGTGCCAGCAGCTCCGACGGAACCTTAGATACGCAGTATTTT	CASSSDGTLDTQYF
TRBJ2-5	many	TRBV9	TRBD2	TGTGCCAGCAGCGAAGGGGCGGGAGTAAGAGAGACCCAGTACTTC	CASSEGAGVRETQYF
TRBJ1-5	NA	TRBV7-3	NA	TGTGCCAGCAGCTTGACAGGAGGGGGACAGCCCCAGCATTTT	CASSLTGGGQPQHF
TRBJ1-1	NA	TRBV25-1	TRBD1	TGTGCCAGTACCGGGACAGGGAACACTGAAGCTTTCTTT	CASTGTGNTEAFF
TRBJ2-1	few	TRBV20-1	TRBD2	TGCAGTGCTCCCCGCCGGGAGGGCCAGTTCTTC	CSAPRREGQFF
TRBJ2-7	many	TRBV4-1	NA	TGCGCCAGCAGCCAAGGGCAGTACGAGCAGTACTTC	CASSQGQYEQYF
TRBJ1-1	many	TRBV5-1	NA	TGCGCCAGCAGCTTGGCCGGCACAGCCGCATCACCTGAAGCTTTCTTT	CASSLAGTAASPEAFF
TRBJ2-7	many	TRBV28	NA	TGTGCCAGCCGCAGCACCTACGAGCAGTACTTC	CASRSTYEQYF
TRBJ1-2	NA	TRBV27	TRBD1	TGTGCCAGCAGCCCCGACAGGGGGCTTCGGGGCTACACCTTC	CASSPDRGLRGYTF